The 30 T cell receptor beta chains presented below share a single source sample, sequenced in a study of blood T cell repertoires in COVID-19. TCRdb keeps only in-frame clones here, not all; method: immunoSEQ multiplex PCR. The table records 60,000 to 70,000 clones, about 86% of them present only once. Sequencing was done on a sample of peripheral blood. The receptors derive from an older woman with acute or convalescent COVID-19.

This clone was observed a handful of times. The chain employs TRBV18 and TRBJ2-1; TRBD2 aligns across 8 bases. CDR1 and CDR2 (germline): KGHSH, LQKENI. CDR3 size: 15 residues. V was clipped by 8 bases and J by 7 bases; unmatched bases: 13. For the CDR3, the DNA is TGTGCCAGCCGACCGGGACTAGAGTCAAATAATGAGCAGTTCTTC. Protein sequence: CASRPGLESNNEQFF.

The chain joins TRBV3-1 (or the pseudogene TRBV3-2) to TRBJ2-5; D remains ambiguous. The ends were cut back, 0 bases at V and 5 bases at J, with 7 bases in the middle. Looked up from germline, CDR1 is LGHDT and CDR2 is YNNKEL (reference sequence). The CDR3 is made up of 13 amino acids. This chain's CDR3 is CASSQEARETQYF. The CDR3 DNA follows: TGTGCCAGCAGCCAAGAGGCGCGGGAGACCCAGTACTTC.

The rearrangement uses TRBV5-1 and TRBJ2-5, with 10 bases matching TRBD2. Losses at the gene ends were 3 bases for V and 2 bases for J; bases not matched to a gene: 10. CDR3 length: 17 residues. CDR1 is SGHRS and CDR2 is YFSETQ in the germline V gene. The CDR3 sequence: CASSSRGERGGQETQYF. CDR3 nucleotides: TGCGCCAGCAGCTCCCGCGGGGAGCGGGGGGGACAAGAGACCCAGTACTTC.

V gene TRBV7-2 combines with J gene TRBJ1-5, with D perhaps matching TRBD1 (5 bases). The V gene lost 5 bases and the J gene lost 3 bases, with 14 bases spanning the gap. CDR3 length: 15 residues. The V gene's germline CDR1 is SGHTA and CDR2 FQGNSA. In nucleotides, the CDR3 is TGTGCCAGCAGCCCTCGCTGGGGGGTCAATCAGCCCCAGCATTTT. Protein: CASSPRWGVNQPQHF.

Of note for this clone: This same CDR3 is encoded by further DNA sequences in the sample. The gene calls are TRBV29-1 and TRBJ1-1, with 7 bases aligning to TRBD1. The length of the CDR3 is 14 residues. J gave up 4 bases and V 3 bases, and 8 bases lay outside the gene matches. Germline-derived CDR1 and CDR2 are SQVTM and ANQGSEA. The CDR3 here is CSVDRGQRGTEAFF. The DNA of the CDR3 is TGCAGCGTTGATAGGGGGCAAAGGGGCACTGAAGCTTTCTTT.

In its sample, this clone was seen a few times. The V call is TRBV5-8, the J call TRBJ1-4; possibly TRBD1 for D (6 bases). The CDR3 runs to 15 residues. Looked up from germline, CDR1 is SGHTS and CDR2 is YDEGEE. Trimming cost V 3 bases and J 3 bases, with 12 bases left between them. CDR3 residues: CASSWGRGANEKLFF. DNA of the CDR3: TGTGCCAGCAGCTGGGGGCGAGGAGCTAATGAAAAACTGTTTTTT.

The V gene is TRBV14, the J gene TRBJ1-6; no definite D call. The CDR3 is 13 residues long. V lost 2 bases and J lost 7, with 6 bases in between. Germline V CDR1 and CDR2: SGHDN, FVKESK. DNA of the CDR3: TGTGCCAGCAGCCAATTCCGGAATTCACCCCTCCACTTT. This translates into CASSQFRNSPLHF.

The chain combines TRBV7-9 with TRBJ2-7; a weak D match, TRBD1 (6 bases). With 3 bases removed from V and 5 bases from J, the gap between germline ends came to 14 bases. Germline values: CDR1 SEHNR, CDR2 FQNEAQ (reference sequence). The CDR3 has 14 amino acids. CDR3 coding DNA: TGTGCCAGCAGCTTGGGCAGGGGATCCCACGAGCAGTACTTC. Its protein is CASSLGRGSHEQYF.

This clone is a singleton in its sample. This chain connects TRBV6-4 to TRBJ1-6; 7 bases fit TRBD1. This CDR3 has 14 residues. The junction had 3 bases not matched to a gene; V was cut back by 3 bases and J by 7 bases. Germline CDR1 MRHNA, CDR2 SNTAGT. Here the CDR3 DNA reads TGTGCCAGCAGTGAACACAGGGGCAATTCACCCCTCCACTTT. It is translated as CASSEHRGNSPLHF.

In DNA, the CDR3 is TGTGCCAGCAGCTTAGTGTCTCTAGCGGGAGAGCAGTTCTTC. It encodes CASSLVSLAGEQFF. The chain employs TRBV7-9 and TRBJ2-1; 9 bases match TRBD2. Germline V gene data show CDR1 as SEHNR and CDR2 as FQNEAQ (reference sequence). With 1 base clipped from V and 10 bases from J, the junction kept 5 bases outside the gene matches. CDR3 length: 14 residues.

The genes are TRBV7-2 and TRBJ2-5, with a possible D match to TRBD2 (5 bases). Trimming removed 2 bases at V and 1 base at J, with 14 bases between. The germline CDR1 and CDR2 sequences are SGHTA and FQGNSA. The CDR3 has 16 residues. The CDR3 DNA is TGTGCCAGCAGCTTAAGTACTAGTTTCCCCCAAGAGACCCAGTACTTC. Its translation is CASSLSTSFPQETQYF.

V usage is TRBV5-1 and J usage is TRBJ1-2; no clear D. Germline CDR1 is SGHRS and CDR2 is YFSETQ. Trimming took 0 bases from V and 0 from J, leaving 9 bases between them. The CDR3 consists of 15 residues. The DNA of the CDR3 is TGCGCCAGCAGCTTGGCACAGATTTCTAACTATGGCTACACCTTC. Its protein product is CASSLAQISNYGYTF.

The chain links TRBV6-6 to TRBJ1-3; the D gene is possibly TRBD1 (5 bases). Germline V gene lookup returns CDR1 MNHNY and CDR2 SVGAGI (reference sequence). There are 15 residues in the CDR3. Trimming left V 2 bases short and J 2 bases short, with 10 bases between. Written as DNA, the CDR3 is TGTGCCAGCAGTTACGCGGACACCACTGGAAACACCATATATTTT. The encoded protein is CASSYADTTGNTIYF.

CDR3 loop: CASSSGQGRNEQYF. The CDR3 DNA sequence: TGCGCCAGCAGCTCGGGACAGGGCAGGAACGAGCAGTACTTC. This chain links TRBV5-1 with TRBJ2-7; 9 positions match TRBD1. V was clipped by 3 bases and J by 5 bases; unmatched bases: 6. The CDR3 is made up of 14 amino acids. Germline values: CDR1 SGHRS, CDR2 YFSETQ.

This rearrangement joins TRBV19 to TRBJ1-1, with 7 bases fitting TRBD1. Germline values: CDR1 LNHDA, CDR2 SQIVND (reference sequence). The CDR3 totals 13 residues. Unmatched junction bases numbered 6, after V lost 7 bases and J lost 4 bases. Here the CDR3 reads CASKNRGGTEAFF. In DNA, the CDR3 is TGTGCCAGTAAAAACAGGGGCGGCACTGAAGCTTTCTTT.

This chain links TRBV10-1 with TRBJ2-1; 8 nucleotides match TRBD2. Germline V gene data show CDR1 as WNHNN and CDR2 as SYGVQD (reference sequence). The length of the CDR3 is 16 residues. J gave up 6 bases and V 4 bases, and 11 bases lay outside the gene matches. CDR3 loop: CASSGKAAGAFNEQFF. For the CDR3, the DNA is TGCGCCAGCAGTGGAAAGGCAGCGGGAGCCTTCAATGAGCAGTTCTTC.

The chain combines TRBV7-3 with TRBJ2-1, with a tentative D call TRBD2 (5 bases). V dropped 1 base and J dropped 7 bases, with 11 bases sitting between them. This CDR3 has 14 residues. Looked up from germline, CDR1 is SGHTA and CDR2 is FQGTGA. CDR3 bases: TGTGCCAGCAGCTTAATGCCGGGGAAGAATGAGCAGTTCTTC. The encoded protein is CASSLMPGKNEQFF. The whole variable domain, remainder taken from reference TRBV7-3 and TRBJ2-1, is GAGVSQTPSNKVTEKGKYVELRCDPISGHTALYWYRQSLGQGPEFLIYFQGTGAADDSGLPNDRFFAVRPEGSVSTLKIQRTERGDSAVYLCASSLMPGKNEQFFGPGTRLTVL.

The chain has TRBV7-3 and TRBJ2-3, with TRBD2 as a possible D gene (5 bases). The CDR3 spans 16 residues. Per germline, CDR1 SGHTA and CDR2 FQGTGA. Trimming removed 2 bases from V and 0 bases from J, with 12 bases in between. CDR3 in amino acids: CASSLGELASTDTQYF. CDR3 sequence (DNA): TGTGCCAGCAGCTTAGGGGAGCTAGCTAGCACAGATACGCAGTATTTT.

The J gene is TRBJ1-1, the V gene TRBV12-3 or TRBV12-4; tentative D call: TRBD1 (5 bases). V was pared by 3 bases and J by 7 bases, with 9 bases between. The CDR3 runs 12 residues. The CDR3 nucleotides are TGTGCCAGCAGTTTCTCCCAGGGTGAAGCTTTCTTT. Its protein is CASSFSQGEAFF.

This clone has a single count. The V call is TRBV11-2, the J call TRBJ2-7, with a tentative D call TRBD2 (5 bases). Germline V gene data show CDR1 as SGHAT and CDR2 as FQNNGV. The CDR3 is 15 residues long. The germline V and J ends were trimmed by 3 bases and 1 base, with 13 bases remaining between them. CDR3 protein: CASSLVGVQSYEQYF. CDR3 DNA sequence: TGTGCCAGCAGCTTGGTCGGGGTCCAATCCTACGAGCAGTACTTC. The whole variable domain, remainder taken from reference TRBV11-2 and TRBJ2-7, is EAGVAQSPRYKIIEKRQSVAFWCNPISGHATLYWYQQILGQGPKLLIQFQNNGVVDDSQLPKDRFSAERLKGVDSTLKIQPAKLEDSAVYLCASSLVGVQSYEQYFGPGTRLTVT.

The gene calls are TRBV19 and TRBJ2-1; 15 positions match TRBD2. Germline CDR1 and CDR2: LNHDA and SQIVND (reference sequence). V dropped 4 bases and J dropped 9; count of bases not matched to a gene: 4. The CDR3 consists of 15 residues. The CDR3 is CASSKGLAGGGEQFF. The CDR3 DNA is TGTGCCAGTAGTAAGGGACTAGCGGGGGGAGGTGAGCAGTTCTTC.

Here the CDR3 reads CASSPVDRGRSGANVLTF. Here the CDR3 DNA reads TGTGCCAGCTCACCAGTAGACAGGGGGCGGTCTGGGGCCAACGTCCTGACTTTC. The V and J genes are TRBV18 and TRBJ2-6, with 10 bases fitting TRBD1. The germline gives CDR1 KGHSH, CDR2 LQKENI. J gave up 1 base and V 2 bases, and 5 bases lay outside the gene matches. This CDR3 region has 18 residues.

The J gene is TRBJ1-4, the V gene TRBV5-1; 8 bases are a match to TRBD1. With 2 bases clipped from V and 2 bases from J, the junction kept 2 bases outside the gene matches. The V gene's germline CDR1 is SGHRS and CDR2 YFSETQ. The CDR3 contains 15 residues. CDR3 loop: CASSLTGGTNEKLFF. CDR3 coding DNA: TGCGCCAGCAGCTTAACAGGGGGGACTAATGAAAAACTGTTTTTT.

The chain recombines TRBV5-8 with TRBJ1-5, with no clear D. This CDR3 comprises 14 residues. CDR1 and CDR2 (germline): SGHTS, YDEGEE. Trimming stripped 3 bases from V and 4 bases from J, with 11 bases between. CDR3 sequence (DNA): TGTGCCAGCAGCTGGGGTCTAGCAAATCAGCCCCAGCATTTT. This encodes CASSWGLANQPQHF.

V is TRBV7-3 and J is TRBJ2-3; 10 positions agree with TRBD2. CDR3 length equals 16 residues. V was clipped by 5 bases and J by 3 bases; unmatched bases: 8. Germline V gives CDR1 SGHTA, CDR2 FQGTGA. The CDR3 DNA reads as TGTGCCAGCAGCCCCCGGACTAGCGGTGGGACAGATACGCAGTATTTT. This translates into CASSPRTSGGTDTQYF.

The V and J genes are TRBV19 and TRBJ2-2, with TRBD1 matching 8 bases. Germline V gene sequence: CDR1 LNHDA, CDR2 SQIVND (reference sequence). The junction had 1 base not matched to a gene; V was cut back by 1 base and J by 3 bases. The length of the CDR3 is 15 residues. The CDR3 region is CASSIGQGYTGELFF. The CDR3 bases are TGTGCCAGTAGTATAGGACAGGGGTACACCGGGGAGCTGTTTTTT.

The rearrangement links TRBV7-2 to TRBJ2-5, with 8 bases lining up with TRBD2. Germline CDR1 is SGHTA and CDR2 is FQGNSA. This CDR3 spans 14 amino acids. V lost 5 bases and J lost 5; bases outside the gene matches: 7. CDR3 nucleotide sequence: TGTGCCAGCAGCACCTCGACTAGCGTGGAGACCCAGTACTTC. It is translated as CASSTSTSVETQYF.

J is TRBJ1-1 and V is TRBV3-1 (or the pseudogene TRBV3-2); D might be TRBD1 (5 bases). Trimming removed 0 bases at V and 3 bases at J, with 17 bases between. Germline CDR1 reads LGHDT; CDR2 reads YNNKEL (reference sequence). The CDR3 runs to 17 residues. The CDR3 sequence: CASSQEGLEGYYTEAFF. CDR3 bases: TGTGCCAGCAGCCAAGAGGGGCTGGAGGGTTACTACACTGAAGCTTTCTTT.

CDR3 residues: CASSQVNSDEQFF. The DNA for the CDR3 is TGTGCCAGCAGCCAAGTTAATTCGGATGAGCAGTTCTTC. This sequence joins TRBV3-1 (or the pseudogene TRBV3-2) and TRBJ2-1; D gene uncertain. The CDR3 has 13 amino acids. Trimming shortened V by 1 base and J by 8 bases, and 9 bases separated the two germline ends. Germline V gives CDR1 LGHDT, CDR2 YNNKEL (reference sequence).

The DNA for the CDR3 is TGTGCCAGCAGCCAATTAGGACAGGGGGCTTTTTGGAACACTGAAGCTTTCTTT. Translation: CASSQLGQGAFWNTEAFF. The rearrangement links TRBV14 to TRBJ1-1, with 11 bases aligning to TRBD1. Germline V gives CDR1 SGHDN, CDR2 FVKESK. CDR3 size: 18 residues. With 2 bases clipped from V and 1 base from J, the junction kept 9 bases outside the gene matches.